The 2 T cell receptor beta chains reported below all come from one sample, sequenced in a study of blood T cell repertoires in COVID-19. Clones were sequenced by immunoSEQ multiplex PCR, and TCRdb holds only the in-frame ones, with some missing. The top ten clones hold 9.8% of a sample with around 200,000 clones, approximately 85% of them seen once. Sequencing used peripheral blood. Receptors were obtained from a woman of 80 years or more with acute or convalescent COVID-19.

The rearrangement joins TRBV7-8 to TRBJ1-1, with 9 bases that match TRBD1. After removal of 4 bases from V and 3 bases from J, the junction contained 15 bases not matched to a gene. From germline, CDR1 is SGHVS and CDR2 FQNEAQ. The CDR3 is 18 residues long. The CDR3: CASSSNRGLSRFDTEAFF. CDR3 DNA: TGTGCCAGCAGCTCGAACAGGGGGCTCAGTAGGTTTGACACTGAAGCTTTCTTT.

The rearrangement links TRBV6-5 to TRBJ1-2; 12 positions match TRBD1. Germline V lookup: CDR1 MNHEY, CDR2 SVGAGI. The CDR3 is 15 amino acids. The V segment lost 6 bases and the J segment 4 bases; nucleotides outside the gene matches: 6. CDR3 in amino acids: CASRAGTGGGYGYTF. As DNA, the CDR3 is TGTGCCAGCAGGGCGGGGACAGGGGGCGGCTATGGCTACACCTTC.